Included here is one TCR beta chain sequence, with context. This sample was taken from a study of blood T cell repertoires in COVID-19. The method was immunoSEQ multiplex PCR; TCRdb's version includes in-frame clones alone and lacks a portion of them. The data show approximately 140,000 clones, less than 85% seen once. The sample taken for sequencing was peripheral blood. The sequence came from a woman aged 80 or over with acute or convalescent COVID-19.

The CDR3 coding sequence is TGTGCCAGCAGTTTAGGGTTGCGCAAGGGGGCGGAATCTGGGGCCAACGTCCTGACTTTC. Protein product: CASSLGLRKGAESGANVLTF. V gene TRBV27 combines with J gene TRBJ2-6; 7 bases are shared with TRBD1. CDR3 length: 20 residues. V dropped 2 bases and J dropped 1; count of bases not matched to a gene: 14. Germline lookup yields CDR1 MNHEY and CDR2 SMNVEV (reference sequence).